Presented here are 20 T cell receptor beta chains from one specimen sequenced in a study of T cell clones after liver transplantation. The data were produced by immunoSEQ multiplex PCR, yet TCRdb's version contains in-frame clones alone and is incomplete. The data show about 51,000 clones, with about 86% seen just once and approximately 15% held by the top ten. Sequenced material: CD8+ T cells from blood, taken 12 months after liver transplant. The receptors were gathered from a human patient who received a liver transplant. Some T cells may be supplied by the graft donor.

The gene calls are TRBV7-9 and TRBJ2-2; maybe TRBD1 (6 bases). Trimming took 10 bases from V and 4 from J, leaving 10 bases between them. The germline gives CDR1 SEHNR, CDR2 FQNEAQ (reference sequence). The CDR3 length is 12 residues. CDR3 nucleotide sequence: TGTGCCAACCTAGGGGGCACCGGGGAGCTGTTTTTT. Translating gives CANLGGTGELFF.

The chain couples TRBV5-6 to TRBJ2-4, with no clear D. This CDR3 spans 12 amino acids. V was cut by 2 bases and J by 7 bases, with 7 bases left in between. CDR1 and CDR2 (germline): SGHDT, YYEEEE. The DNA of the CDR3 is TGTGCCAGCAGCTTAGGCGAGAACATTCAGTACTTC. This encodes CASSLGENIQYF.

V and J are TRBV28 and TRBJ1-4; tentative D call: TRBD1 (5 bases). Germline CDR1 MDHEN, CDR2 SYDVKM. V was pared by 6 bases and J by 10 bases, with 21 bases between. This CDR3 region has 15 residues. CDR3 in amino acids: CASSPSQVYSGKLFF. DNA of the CDR3: TGTGCCAGCAGCCCTTCACAGGTCTACTCGGGAAAACTGTTTTTT. Complete variable domain (other parts from reference TRBV28 and TRBJ1-4): DVKVTQSSRYLVKRTGEKVFLECVQDMDHENMFWYRQDPGLGLRLIYFSYDVKMKEKGDIPEGYSVSREKKERFSLILESASTNQTSMYLCASSPSQVYSGKLFFGSGTQLSVL.

The chain combines TRBV2 with TRBJ2-7; 7 nucleotides line up with TRBD2. Germline loops: CDR1 SNHLY, CDR2 FYNNEI. Trimming at V came to 7 bases and at J to 5 bases, leaving 5 bases not matched to a gene. This CDR3 region has 12 residues. The CDR3 loop reads CASIEGGHEQYF. The CDR3 bases are TGTGCCAGCATCGAGGGAGGGCACGAGCAGTACTTC. The full variable domain, its missing parts supplied by reference TRBV2 and TRBJ2-7, is EPEVTQTPSHQVTQMGQEVILRCVPISNHLYFYWYRQILGQKVEFLVSFYNNEISEKSEIFDDQFSVERPDGSNFTLKIRSTKLEDSAMYFCASIEGGHEQYFGPGTRLTVT.

This chain links TRBV15 with TRBJ2-2, with D unclear. CDR1 LNHNV and CDR2 YYDKDF come from the germline V gene (reference sequence). This CDR3 comprises 15 residues. V dropped 3 bases and J dropped 3 bases, with 11 bases sitting between them. CDR3 sequence (DNA): TGTGCCACCAGCAGTTTACTTGGGGACACCGGGGAGCTGTTTTTT. It specifies CATSSLLGDTGELFF.

This clone was counted between two and nine times. The CDR3 DNA sequence: TGTGCCAGCAGCTTGGGGCCTGAGCAGTTCTTC. The encoded protein is CASSLGPEQFF. This chain joins TRBV7-9 and TRBJ2-1; a weak D match, TRBD1 (5 bases). The CDR3 extends over 11 amino acids. From germline, CDR1 is SEHNR and CDR2 FQNEAQ (reference sequence). Between the trimmed V and J ends, which lost 3 bases and 9 bases, there was a span of 6 bases.

The CDR3 sequence: CASSLVGDRVDGYTF. CDR3 coding DNA: TGTGCCAGCAGCTTAGTAGGGGACAGGGTCGATGGCTACACCTTC. This rearrangement joins TRBV13 to TRBJ1-2; 9 positions match TRBD1. The CDR3 runs to 15 residues. Germline V CDR1 and CDR2: PRHDT, FYEKMQ (reference sequence). V dropped 1 base and J dropped 6; count of bases not matched to a gene: 6.

The V and J genes are TRBV19 and TRBJ2-7, with D unclear. V was cut by 1 base and J by 7 bases, with 11 bases left in between. CDR1 is LNHDA and CDR2 is SQIVND in the germline V gene (reference sequence). The CDR3 is made up of 13 amino acids. CDR3 DNA sequence: TGTGCCAGTAGTATAGTAGGAGCGAGGGAGCAGTACTTC. Its protein product is CASSIVGAREQYF.

The gene calls are TRBV5-1 and TRBJ1-3; D gene unclear. CDR1 and CDR2 (germline): SGHRS, YFSETQ. This CDR3 region has 13 residues. Trimming removed 0 bases from V and 2 bases from J, with 3 bases in between. CDR3 loop: CASSLAAGNTIYF. CDR3 coding DNA: TGCGCCAGCAGCTTGGCGGCTGGAAACACCATATATTTT.

CDR3 region: CASSEGGSGNQETQYF. In nucleotides, the CDR3 is TGTGCCAGCAGTGAAGGGGGTAGCGGAAACCAAGAGACCCAGTACTTC. The chain employs TRBV2 and TRBJ2-5, with D maybe TRBD2 (6 bases). The CDR3 extends over 16 amino acids. The V gene lost 1 base and the J gene lost 0 bases, with 12 bases spanning the gap. Germline lookup yields CDR1 SNHLY and CDR2 FYNNEI.

The J gene is TRBJ2-3, the V gene TRBV27; D perhaps matches TRBD1 (5 bases). This CDR3 is built from 14 residues. The V end lost 1 base, the J end lost 6 bases, and 11 bases lay between the germline ends. CDR1 MNHEY and CDR2 SMNVEV come from the germline V gene (reference sequence). The CDR3 is CASSLFQGWDTQYF. For the CDR3, the DNA is TGTGCCAGCAGTTTATTTCAGGGTTGGGATACGCAGTATTTT.

The rearrangement uses TRBV7-6 and TRBJ2-7; 7 bases fit TRBD1. Unmatched junction bases numbered 3, after V lost 4 bases and J lost 6 bases. CDR3 length equals 12 residues. CDR1 and CDR2 (germline): SGHVS, FNYEAQ. CDR3 in amino acids: CASSSGQREQYF. The CDR3, as DNA: TGTGCCAGCAGCTCGGGACAGCGCGAGCAGTACTTC.

This sequence joins TRBV13 and TRBJ2-3; no clear D gene. V lost 0 bases to trimming and J lost 2 bases, with 9 bases between them. Looked up from germline, CDR1 is PRHDT and CDR2 is FYEKMQ (reference sequence). The CDR3 sequence is 15 residues long. The CDR3 nucleotides read TGTGCCAGCAGCTTAGGCCAGCGAGCCACAGATACGCAGTATTTT. It yields the protein CASSLGQRATDTQYF.

J is TRBJ2-6 and V is TRBV2; D might be TRBD1 (5 bases). Germline loops: CDR1 SNHLY, CDR2 FYNNEI. The CDR3 runs 17 residues. V shed 3 bases and J shed 0 bases, with 12 bases lying between them. In DNA form, the CDR3 reads TGTGCCAGCAGTGAGGTTTTCCAGGGCTCTGGGGCCAACGTCCTGACTTTC. Translated: CASSEVFQGSGANVLTF. The full variable domain, its missing parts supplied by reference TRBV2 and TRBJ2-6, is EPEVTQTPSHQVTQMGQEVILRCVPISNHLYFYWYRQILGQKVEFLVSFYNNEISEKSEIFDDQFSVERPDGSNFTLKIRSTKLEDSAMYFCASSEVFQGSGANVLTFGAGSRLTVL.

This clone was detected once. The chain uses TRBV29-1 and TRBJ2-3; D is ambiguous. Trimming took off 0 bases at V and 7 bases at J, with 11 bases between the two ends. This CDR3 contains 13 residues. CDR1 is SQVTM and CDR2 is ANQGSEA in the germline V gene. CDR3 residues: CSVEEDGPYTQYF. The CDR3 DNA follows: TGCAGCGTTGAAGAGGACGGGCCTTATACGCAGTATTTT.

V and J are TRBV6-1 and TRBJ2-7; D is unclear. In germline, CDR1 is MNHNS, CDR2 SASEGT. Between the trimmed V and J ends, which lost 0 bases and 3 bases, there was a span of 9 bases. This CDR3 is 14 amino acids long. CDR3 nucleotide sequence: TGTGCCAGCAGTGAAGCCCCGGACGGCTACGAGCAGTACTTC. Residues: CASSEAPDGYEQYF.

The chain employs TRBV4-1 and TRBJ2-5; 8 bases match TRBD2. This CDR3 region has 14 residues. With V trimmed by 1 base and J by 3 bases, 1 base remained unmatched. Germline V gene data show CDR1 as MGHRA and CDR2 as YSYEKL. The CDR3 DNA follows: TGCGCCAGCAGCCAAGCGGGAGGGGAAGAGACCCAGTACTTC. Encoded protein: CASSQAGGEETQYF.

This chain uses TRBV13 with TRBJ2-7, with D possibly being TRBD2 (6 bases). The CDR3 contains 14 residues. V gave up 5 bases and J gave up 0 bases, with 11 bases separating them. Germline values: CDR1 PRHDT, CDR2 FYEKMQ (reference sequence). The chain's CDR3 is CASSPDGSSYEQYF. In DNA form, the CDR3 reads TGTGCCAGCAGCCCCGACGGGAGCTCCTACGAGCAGTACTTC.

This chain links TRBV27 with TRBJ1-1; D gene unclear. CDR3 length equals 12 residues. V was shortened by 5 bases and J by 0 bases, with 4 bases between the two germline ends. Germline CDR1 reads MNHEY; CDR2 reads SMNVEV (reference sequence). The CDR3 is CASSTMNTEAFF. The CDR3 nucleotides are TGTGCCAGCAGTACGATGAACACTGAAGCTTTCTTT.

This chain joins TRBV4-1 and TRBJ2-7; TRBD2 agrees at 12 bases. The junction had 7 bases not matched to a gene; V was cut back by 1 base and J by 0 bases. This CDR3 contains 18 residues. CDR1 and CDR2 (germline): MGHRA, YSYEKL. This chain's CDR3 is CASSQGLAGGGSSYEQYF. CDR3 DNA: TGCGCCAGCAGCCAAGGGCTAGCGGGAGGGGGTTCCTCCTACGAGCAGTACTTC.